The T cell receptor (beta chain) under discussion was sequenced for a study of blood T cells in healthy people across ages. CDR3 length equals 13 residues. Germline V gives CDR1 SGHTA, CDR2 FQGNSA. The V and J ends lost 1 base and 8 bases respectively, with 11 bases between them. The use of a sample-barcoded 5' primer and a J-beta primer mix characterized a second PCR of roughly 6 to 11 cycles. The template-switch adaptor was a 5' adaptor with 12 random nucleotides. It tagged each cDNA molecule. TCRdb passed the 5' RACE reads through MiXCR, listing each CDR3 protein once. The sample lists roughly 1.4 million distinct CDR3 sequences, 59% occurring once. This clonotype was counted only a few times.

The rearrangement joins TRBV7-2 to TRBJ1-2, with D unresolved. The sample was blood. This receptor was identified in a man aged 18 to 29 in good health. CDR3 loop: CASSLEMLGGYTF. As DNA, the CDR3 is TGTGCCAGCAGCTTAGAAATGTTAGGAGGCTACACCTTC.